This T cell receptor beta chain was sequenced for a study of T-cell memory formation after mild COVID-19. As for the study in general: Among the donors, TCR clusters were largely specific to each donor. General study results and limits: CD4+ contracting clones were mainly CM and EM; CD8+ ones, EMRA.

With constant-segment primers, 5'RACE yielded cDNA libraries of TCR alpha and TCR beta that carried sample barcodes and UMIs. TCRdb reprocessed the 5' RACE reads with MiXCR, giving one entry per CDR3 protein. The sample records around 140,000 distinct CDR3 sequences, 6% to 6.5% being singletons. This clonotype was observed a few times. Its target is unknown. V shed 2 bases and J shed 4 bases, with 20 bases lying between them. CDR3 size: 17 residues. Germline CDR1 is LGHDT and CDR2 is YNNKEL (reference sequence). Sequencing was performed on PBMCs or a T cell subset sorted from them (not recorded which). The V gene is TRBV3-1, the J gene TRBJ1-2; tentative D call: TRBD1 (6 bases). The receptor comes from an adult woman who had mild COVID-19 (a few samples of this study predate the infection). Cell type and time point are not known. CDR3 DNA: TGTGCCAGCAGCCAAACAGGGACCCGAACGTCTTCCTATGGCTACACCTTC. Translation gives CASSQTGTRTSSYGYTF.